This entry is about one TCR beta chain. The antigen is undetermined. cDNA serving as the sequencing template came from extracted, reverse transcribed RNA. Clones were read by immunoSEQ multiplex PCR, and TCRdb kept only the in-frame ones, dropping some. The sample has some 190,000 clones; roughly 70% are singletons. Germline V lookup: CDR1 SQVTM, CDR2 ANQGSEA. V was cut by 1 base and J by 6 bases, with 9 bases left in between. The CDR3 is 12 amino acids. The data derive from a study of CD8+ T cells in alopecia areata. In the study overall: Severity in treated patients was scored by percentage of scalp area affected.

Regarding the study as a whole: Lesional scalp, notably in alopecia totalis/universalis, had clonality above that of normal scalp.

Treatment here: oral pan-JAK inhibitor, 5-10 mg twice daily. Lesional scalp tissue (obtained by punch biopsy) and peripheral blood were collected from alopecia areata patients. This rearrangement joins TRBV29-1 to TRBJ1-1, with D perhaps TRBD1 (5 bases). The source is a human donor with alopecia areata. The sequences come from CD4+ T cells sorted from blood, collected at approximately week 49, from a patient treated with tofacitinib. The CDR3 protein is CSVEGGGPEAFF. The CDR3 coding sequence is TGCAGCGTTGAAGGGGGCGGGCCTGAAGCTTTCTTT.